This T cell receptor beta chain was sequenced in a study of blood T cell repertoires in COVID-19. The repertoire was sequenced with immunoSEQ multiplex PCR; TCRdb's copy has only in-frame clones and lacks some. Here the sample spans 25,000 to 35,000 clones, around nine tenths being singletons. This CDR3 is built from 16 residues. Germline values: CDR1 SGHRS, CDR2 YFSETQ. With 3 bases clipped from V and 4 bases from J, the junction kept 7 bases outside the gene matches. Input material: peripheral blood. The chain combines TRBV5-1 with TRBJ2-2, with 9 bases that match TRBD1. The clonotype originates from a human donor in a cohort sampled during active COVID-19. The CDR3 spells CASSSQGARVTGELFF. The CDR3, as DNA: TGCGCCAGCAGCTCACAGGGGGCGCGTGTCACCGGGGAGCTGTTTTTT.